A selection of T cell receptor beta chains follows, all from one sample in a study of cytomegalovirus exposure and HLA in healthy donors. TCRdb's copy holds only in-frame clones and misses some; the assay was immunoSEQ multiplex PCR. The table records 82,000 or so clones, 90% to 95% of them present only once. The sample taken for sequencing was PBMCs. The origin of the receptors is a woman younger than 35 in good health and CMV-seronegative. CDR3s include the opening cysteine and the closing phenylalanine or tryptophan. Fields, in order: clone size, V gene, J gene, D gene, CDR3 protein, CDR3 DNA. The D gene is left open where the match is weak. Size tells how often a clone was seen (once, few, many) or the class of an expanded clone, and some rows leave it out.

abundance: -
v_gene: TRBV15
j_gene: TRBJ2-2
d_gene: TRBD1
CDR3aa: CATSRDRDTGELFF
CDR3nt: TGTGCCACCAGCAGGGACAGGGACACCGGGGAGCTGTTTTTT

abundance: -
v_gene: TRBV27
j_gene: TRBJ2-3
d_gene: -
CDR3aa: CASSLVRSRADTQYF
CDR3nt: TGTGCCAGCAGTTTAGTCAGGTCCAGGGCAGATACGCAGTATTTT

abundance: once
v_gene: TRBV11-3
j_gene: TRBJ2-3
d_gene: -
CDR3aa: CASSLGGGSDTQYF
CDR3nt: TGTGCCAGCAGCTTAGGTGGGGGGTCAGATACGCAGTATTTT

abundance: -
v_gene: TRBV5-1
j_gene: TRBJ1-2
d_gene: -
CDR3aa: CASSLPTGNGYTF
CDR3nt: TGCGCCAGCAGCCTCCCGACAGGAAATGGCTACACCTTC

abundance: -
v_gene: TRBV6-1
j_gene: TRBJ2-1
d_gene: -
CDR3aa: CASSIRDNTYNEQFF
CDR3nt: TGTGCCAGCAGTATCCGGGACAACACTTACAATGAGCAGTTCTTC

abundance: -
v_gene: TRBV4-1
j_gene: TRBJ1-5
d_gene: TRBD1
CDR3aa: CASSQDWAGGQPQHF
CDR3nt: TGCGCCAGCAGCCAAGATTGGGCAGGGGGTCAGCCCCAGCATTTT

abundance: -
v_gene: TRBV10-3
j_gene: TRBJ2-1
d_gene: TRBD2
CDR3aa: CAISESGRVGYNEQFF
CDR3nt: TGTGCCATCAGTGAGTCAGGGAGGGTGGGGTACAATGAGCAGTTCTTC

abundance: -
v_gene: TRBV7-2
j_gene: TRBJ1-2
d_gene: -
CDR3aa: CASSPGTLTNYGYTF
CDR3nt: TGTGCCAGCAGCCCCGGGACACTCACTAACTATGGCTACACCTTC

abundance: -
v_gene: TRBV4-3
j_gene: TRBJ1-3
d_gene: TRBD1
CDR3aa: CASSQAGTGGAGGNTIYF
CDR3nt: TGCGCCAGCAGCCAGGCCGGGACAGGGGGCGCGGGGGGAAACACCATATATTTT

abundance: -
v_gene: TRBV5-1
j_gene: TRBJ2-7
d_gene: TRBD2
CDR3aa: CASSLSLAVYEQYF
CDR3nt: TGCGCCAGCAGCTTGTCTCTAGCGGTCTACGAGCAGTACTTC

abundance: once
v_gene: TRBV25-1
j_gene: TRBJ2-1
d_gene: -
CDR3aa: CASSESSDEQFF
CDR3nt: TGTGCCAGCAGTGAGTCGTCCGATGAGCAGTTCTTC

abundance: -
v_gene: TRBV5-1
j_gene: TRBJ1-2
d_gene: TRBD1
CDR3aa: CASSFGQANYGYTF
CDR3nt: TGCGCCAGCAGCTTCGGACAGGCCAACTATGGCTACACCTTC

abundance: -
v_gene: TRBV18
j_gene: TRBJ1-2
d_gene: -
CDR3aa: CASSPTGDHYGYTF
CDR3nt: TGTGCCAGCTCACCGACGGGGGACCACTATGGCTACACCTTC

abundance: once
v_gene: TRBV10-3
j_gene: TRBJ2-2
d_gene: -
CDR3aa: CAISVTGGVGTGELFF
CDR3nt: TGTGCCATCAGTGTCACAGGAGGGGTGGGGACCGGGGAGCTGTTTTTT

abundance: once
v_gene: TRBV27
j_gene: TRBJ2-5
d_gene: TRBD2
CDR3aa: CASGTSGWQETQYF
CDR3nt: TGTGCCAGCGGTACTAGCGGGTGGCAAGAGACCCAGTACTTC

abundance: few
v_gene: TRBV4-1
j_gene: TRBJ2-7
d_gene: -
CDR3aa: CASSQPGGVHEQYF
CDR3nt: TGCGCCAGCAGCCAACCAGGAGGTGTCCACGAGCAGTACTTC

abundance: -
v_gene: TRBV29-1
j_gene: TRBJ2-4
d_gene: -
CDR3aa: CSGARRTVLAKNIQYF
CDR3nt: TGCAGCGGGGCCCGCCGGACAGTCCTAGCCAAAAACATTCAGTACTTC

abundance: -
v_gene: TRBV15
j_gene: TRBJ2-7
d_gene: TRBD2
CDR3aa: CATRESGTSGFGIRYEQYF
CDR3nt: TGTGCCACCAGAGAATCGGGGACTAGCGGGTTTGGGATCAGGTACGAGCAGTACTTC

abundance: -
v_gene: TRBV21-1
j_gene: TRBJ2-5
d_gene: -
CDR3aa: CASSSPGTTNQETQYF
CDR3nt: TGTGCCAGCAGCTCCCCCGGGACTACCAACCAAGAGACCCAGTACTTC

abundance: once
v_gene: TRBV6-5
j_gene: TRBJ2-1
d_gene: TRBD2
CDR3aa: CASSYSRGGRNNEQFF
CDR3nt: TGTGCCAGCAGTTACTCACGCGGGGGGCGAAACAATGAGCAGTTCTTC

abundance: -
v_gene: TRBV15
j_gene: TRBJ1-4
d_gene: -
CDR3aa: CATSREVQSNEKLFF
CDR3nt: TGTGCCACCAGCAGAGAAGTCCAGTCTAATGAAAAACTGTTTTTT

abundance: -
v_gene: TRBV10-3
j_gene: TRBJ1-1
d_gene: TRBD1
CDR3aa: CAIRDRGSTEAFF
CDR3nt: TGTGCCATCAGGGACAGGGGGAGCACTGAAGCTTTCTTT

abundance: -
v_gene: TRBV9
j_gene: TRBJ1-2
d_gene: TRBD1
CDR3aa: CASSNSRTGGNYGYTF
CDR3nt: TGTGCCAGCAGCAATTCTCGGACAGGGGGAAACTATGGCTACACCTTC

abundance: -
v_gene: TRBV7-9
j_gene: TRBJ2-2
d_gene: -
CDR3aa: CASSLGVGELFF
CDR3nt: TGTGCCAGCAGCTTAGGAGTTGGGGAGCTGTTTTTT

abundance: -
v_gene: TRBV7-9
j_gene: TRBJ2-5
d_gene: -
CDR3aa: CASPVDSGQETQYF
CDR3nt: TGTGCCAGCCCCGTGGATAGCGGCCAAGAGACCCAGTACTTC

abundance: -
v_gene: TRBV20-1
j_gene: TRBJ2-7
d_gene: -
CDR3aa: CSAIHSYEQYF
CDR3nt: TGCAGTGCTATTCACAGTTACGAGCAGTACTTC

abundance: -
v_gene: TRBV5-1
j_gene: TRBJ2-7
d_gene: TRBD2
CDR3aa: CASYTGGGSYEQYF
CDR3nt: TGCGCCAGCTACACGGGAGGTGGGTCCTACGAGCAGTACTTC

abundance: -
v_gene: TRBV7-9
j_gene: TRBJ1-5
d_gene: TRBD1
CDR3aa: CASSQGGISNQPQHF
CDR3nt: TGTGCCAGCAGCCAAGGGGGCATTAGCAATCAGCCCCAGCATTTT

abundance: once
v_gene: TRBV4-1
j_gene: TRBJ2-2
d_gene: TRBD2
CDR3aa: CASSQASSGGASGELFF
CDR3nt: TGCGCCAGCAGTCAAGCATCAAGCGGGGGGGCCTCCGGGGAGCTGTTTTTT

abundance: -
v_gene: TRBV5-1
j_gene: TRBJ2-5
d_gene: -
CDR3aa: CASSPITTARVASSQYF
CDR3nt: TGCGCCAGCAGCCCGATCACGACAGCCCGGGTTGCATCCTCCCAGTACTTC

abundance: -
v_gene: TRBV18
j_gene: TRBJ1-5
d_gene: -
CDR3aa: CASSSLGGLSNQPQHF
CDR3nt: TGTGCCAGCTCCTCTCTTGGGGGGTTGAGCAATCAGCCCCAGCATTTT

abundance: -
v_gene: TRBV2
j_gene: TRBJ1-1
d_gene: TRBD1
CDR3aa: CASRGDRGRMDTEAFF
CDR3nt: TGTGCCAGCAGGGGGGACAGGGGGCGGATGGACACTGAAGCTTTCTTT

abundance: once
v_gene: TRBV5-1
j_gene: TRBJ1-2
d_gene: TRBD1
CDR3aa: CASSLTGGLNYGYTF
CDR3nt: TGCGCCAGCAGCTTAACAGGGGGCCTGAACTATGGCTACACCTTC

abundance: -
v_gene: TRBV13
j_gene: TRBJ1-2
d_gene: TRBD1
CDR3aa: CASSSGQGRTYGYTF
CDR3nt: TGTGCCAGCAGCTCGGGACAGGGCAGAACCTATGGCTACACCTTC

abundance: -
v_gene: TRBV6-5
j_gene: TRBJ2-5
d_gene: TRBD2
CDR3aa: CASKGRERETQYF
CDR3nt: TGTGCCAGCAAAGGGCGGGAGAGGGAGACCCAGTACTTC

abundance: -
v_gene: TRBV28
j_gene: TRBJ1-6
d_gene: -
CDR3aa: CASRGSGSPLHF
CDR3nt: TGTGCCAGCAGAGGTTCGGGGTCACCCCTCCACTTT

abundance: -
v_gene: TRBV7-9
j_gene: TRBJ1-3
d_gene: TRBD1
CDR3aa: CASSSWGQDSGNTIYF
CDR3nt: TGTGCCAGCAGCTCCTGGGGACAGGACTCTGGAAACACCATATATTTT

abundance: -
v_gene: TRBV11-3
j_gene: TRBJ1-4
d_gene: -
CDR3aa: CASSLVRWGPDEKLFF
CDR3nt: TGTGCCAGCAGCTTAGTTCGATGGGGGCCTGACGAAAAACTGTTTTTT